The entry below gives a single TCR beta chain sequence along with its context. Its antigen is undetermined. The method was immunoSEQ multiplex PCR; TCRdb's version includes in-frame clones alone and lacks a portion of them. The data show about 62,000 clones, approximately 85% seen once. The data were taken from a study of OX40 agonist ivuxolimab in advanced cancers. The wider study: Across the patients, intravenous ivuxolimab was delivered every 2 weeks at 0.01 to 10 mg/kg. Treatment received earlier with anti-PD-1, anti-PD-L1 or anti-CTLA-4 agents was allowed, and 40% had some. Study observations and caveats: The CD4+ and CD8+ T cells in the blood had expanded clonally by week 6 at 0.1 to 3.0 mg/kg.

Trimming left V 6 bases short and J 0 bases short, with 20 bases between. Germline values: CDR1 MRHNA, CDR2 SNTAGT. The CDR3 totals 17 residues. Sample: CD4+ or CD8+ T cells sorted from blood, taken in a trial of the OX40 agonist ivuxolimab. The TCR was taken from an adult with an advanced solid tumor such as melanoma, head and neck, liver or kidney cancer. This chain connects TRBV6-4 to TRBJ2-5; D perhaps matches TRBD1 (6 bases). CDR3 sequence: CASSLYRVYSYQETQYF. In DNA form, the CDR3 reads TGTGCCAGCAGCCTTTACAGGGTTTACTCGTACCAAGAGACCCAGTACTTC.